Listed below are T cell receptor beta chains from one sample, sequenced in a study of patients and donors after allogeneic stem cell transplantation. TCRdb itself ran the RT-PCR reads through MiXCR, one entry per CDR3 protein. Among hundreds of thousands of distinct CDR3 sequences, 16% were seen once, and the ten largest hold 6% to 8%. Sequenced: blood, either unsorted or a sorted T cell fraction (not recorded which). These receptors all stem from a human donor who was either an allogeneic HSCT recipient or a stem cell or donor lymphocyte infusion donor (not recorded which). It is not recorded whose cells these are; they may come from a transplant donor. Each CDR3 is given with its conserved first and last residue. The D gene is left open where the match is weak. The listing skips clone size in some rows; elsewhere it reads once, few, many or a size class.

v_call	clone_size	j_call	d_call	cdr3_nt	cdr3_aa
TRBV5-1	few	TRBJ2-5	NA	TGCGCCAGCAGCTCAACAGGGAGCGGGGCGGAGACCCAGTACTTC	CASSSTGSGAETQYF
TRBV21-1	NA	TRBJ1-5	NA	TGTGCCAGCAGCAAAAGTAAGGTTTCCAATCAGCCCCAGCATTTT	CASSKSKVSNQPQHF
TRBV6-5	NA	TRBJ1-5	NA	TGTGCCAGCAGTTACTCAAGGGGTGGCCAGCCCCAGCATTTT	CASSYSRGGQPQHF
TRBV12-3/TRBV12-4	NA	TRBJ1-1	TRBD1	TGTGCCAGCAGTCTTCGACCCGGGACAGGATATGTCACTGAAGCTTTCTTT	CASSLRPGTGYVTEAFF
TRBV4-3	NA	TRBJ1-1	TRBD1	TGCGCCAGCAGCCAAAAACACACCGGGACAGGTGGGAACACTGAAGCTTTCTTT	CASSQKHTGTGGNTEAFF
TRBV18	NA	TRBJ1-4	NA	TGTGCCAGCTCATCGAAACAGGGACCGAATGAAAAACTGTTTTTT	CASSSKQGPNEKLFF
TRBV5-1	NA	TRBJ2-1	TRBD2	TGCGCCAGCATCCAAGTAGCGGGAGCCAATGAGCAGTTCTTC	CASIQVAGANEQFF
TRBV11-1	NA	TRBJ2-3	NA	TGTGCCAGCAGCTTAGGGGGTCAGCGGAACCATCGAGTATCCACAGATACGCAGTATTTT	CASSLGGQRNHRVSTDTQYF
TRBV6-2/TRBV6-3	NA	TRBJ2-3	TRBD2	TGTGCCAGCAGTTCCCCCGGGGGTAGCGGGAGAGCGCAGTATTTT	CASSSPGGSGRAQYF
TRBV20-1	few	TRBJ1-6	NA	TGCAGTGCTAGGCCCGGGAGCAGGGGAGGCTATAATTCACCCCTCCACTTT	CSARPGSRGGYNSPLHF
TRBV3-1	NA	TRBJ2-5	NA	TGTGCCAGCAGCCTTCCGTGGGGAGGAGAGACCCAGTACTTC	CASSLPWGGETQYF
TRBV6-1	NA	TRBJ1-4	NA	TGTGCCAGCAGTCTGACCCCGGATGGTGAAAAACTGTTTTTT	CASSLTPDGEKLFF
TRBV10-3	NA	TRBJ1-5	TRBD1	TGTGCCATCAGACACGACAGGGATGGCAATCAGCCCCAGCATTTT	CAIRHDRDGNQPQHF
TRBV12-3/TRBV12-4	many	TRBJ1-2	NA	TGTGCCAGCAGTAAACAGGGATCCTATGGCTACACCTTC	CASSKQGSYGYTF
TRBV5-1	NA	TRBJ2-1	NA	TGCGCCAGCAGGAGCTTAGGAGGAACGGATGAGCAGTTCTTC	CASRSLGGTDEQFF
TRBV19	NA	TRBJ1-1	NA	TGTGCCAGTAGTATTGTGACCATGAACACTGAAGCTTTCTTT	CASSIVTMNTEAFF
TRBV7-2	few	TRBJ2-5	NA	TGTGCCAGCAGCTTAGTGTCACTGCAAGAGACCCAGTACTTC	CASSLVSLQETQYF
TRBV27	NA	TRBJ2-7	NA	TGTGCCAGCAGCTGGGGTGACAGGAGAATCTACGAGCAGTACTTC	CASSWGDRRIYEQYF
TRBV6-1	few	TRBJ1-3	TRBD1	TGTGCCAGCAGTCAACAGGGGGCTGGAAGAAACACCATATATTTT	CASSQQGAGRNTIYF
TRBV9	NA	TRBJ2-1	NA	TGTGCCACCCGACGACACAATGAGCAGTTCTTC	CATRRHNEQFF
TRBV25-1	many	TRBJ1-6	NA	TGTGCCAGCAGTTTACTTGGACGGCATAATTCACCCCTCCACTTT	CASSLLGRHNSPLHF
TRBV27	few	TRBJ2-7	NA	TGTGCCAGCAGTTTATCGCAGGGAGGAGGACTAACCTACGAGCAGTACTTC	CASSLSQGGGLTYEQYF
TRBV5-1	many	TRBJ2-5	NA	TGTGCCAGCAGTTTAGGGGGAGAAGAGACCCAGTACTTC	CASSLGGEETQYF
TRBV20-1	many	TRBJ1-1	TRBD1	TGCAGTGCTCCTACAGGGGATGCTTTCTTT	CSAPTGDAFF
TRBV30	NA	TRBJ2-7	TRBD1	TGTGCCTGGAGCAGGACAGGGGCAACGAACGAGCAGTACTTC	CAWSRTGATNEQYF
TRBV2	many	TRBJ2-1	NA	TGTGCCAGCAGTGAACTTGGCAGGGAAGTTGGTGAGCAGTTCTTC	CASSELGREVGEQFF
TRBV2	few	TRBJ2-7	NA	TGTGCCAGCAGTTTGTTCATGCACGAGCAGTACTTC	CASSLFMHEQYF
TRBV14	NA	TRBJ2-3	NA	TGTGCCAGCAGCCAGCTAGCGTATCCTAGCACAGATACGCAGTATTTT	CASSQLAYPSTDTQYF
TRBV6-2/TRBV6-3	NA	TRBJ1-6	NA	TGTGCCAGCAGGACCCCGGGTTCACCCCTCCACTTT	CASRTPGSPLHF
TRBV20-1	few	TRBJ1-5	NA	TGCAGTGCTAGGTGGAGGGGACATCAGCCCCAGCATTTT	CSARWRGHQPQHF
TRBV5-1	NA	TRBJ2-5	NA	TGCGCCAGCAGCTTGGGGCGCTTACAAGAGACCCAGTACTTC	CASSLGRLQETQYF
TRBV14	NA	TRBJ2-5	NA	TGTGCCAGCAGCCTGGTGGTCGATTCGACCCAGTACTTC	CASSLVVDSTQYF
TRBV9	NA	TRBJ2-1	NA	TGTGCCAGCAGCGTTGCAAGTGAGCAGTTCTTC	CASSVASEQFF
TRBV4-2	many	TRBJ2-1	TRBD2	TGTGCCAGCAGCCAAATTCGGACTAGCGCTGAGCAGTTCTTC	CASSQIRTSAEQFF
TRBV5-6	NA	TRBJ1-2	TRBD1	TGTGCCAGCAGCCCCGGGACAGGGGGAAGCTACACCTTC	CASSPGTGGSYTF
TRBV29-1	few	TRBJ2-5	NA	TGCAGCGTTGCCAGGGGAGGCCCCATTAAAGAGACCCAGTACTTC	CSVARGGPIKETQYF
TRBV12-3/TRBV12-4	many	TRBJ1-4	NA	TGTGCCAGCAGCAGGGCGGCGCCTCCGGGGAAACTGTTTTTT	CASSRAAPPGKLFF
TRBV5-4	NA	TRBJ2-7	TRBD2	TGTGCCAGCAGCTCGGGACTAGCGGGAGTAAGAGGCGAGCAGTACTTC	CASSSGLAGVRGEQYF
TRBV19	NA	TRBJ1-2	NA	TGTGCCAGTAGCCTTGGGATGGGCTACACCTTC	CASSLGMGYTF
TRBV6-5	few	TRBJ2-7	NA	TGTGCCAGCAGTTACTCGTTTACCGGGAGAAACCACGAGCAGTACTTC	CASSYSFTGRNHEQYF
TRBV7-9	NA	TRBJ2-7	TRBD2	TGTGCCAGCAGCTTATTCAGCGGGAGTGGAGAGCAGTACTTC	CASSLFSGSGEQYF
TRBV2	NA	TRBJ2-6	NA	TGTGCCGCACGAATGGGCCGCTCTGGGGCCAACGTCCTGACTTTC	CAARMGRSGANVLTF
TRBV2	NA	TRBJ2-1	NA	TGTGCCAGCAGTGAATTCCGAGACAATGAGCAGTTCTTC	CASSEFRDNEQFF
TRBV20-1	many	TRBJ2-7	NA	TGCAGTGCTAGAGCCTTGAGGAGCGGAGGGACCTACGAGCAGTACTTC	CSARALRSGGTYEQYF
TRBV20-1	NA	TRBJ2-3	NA	TGCAGTGCTAGAGATACGGTAGCGGCAGATGTGGATACGCAGTATTTT	CSARDTVAADVDTQYF
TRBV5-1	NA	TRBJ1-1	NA	TGCGCCAGCAGCGGAAACCGGGGCTTAATAGGGAACACTGAAGCTTTCTTT	CASSGNRGLIGNTEAFF
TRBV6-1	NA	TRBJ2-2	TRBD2	TGTGCCAGCAGTGAAGCGCTAGCGGCCTTGAACACCGGGGAGCTGTTTTTT	CASSEALAALNTGELFF
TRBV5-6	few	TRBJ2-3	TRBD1	TGTGCCAGCAGTACGACAGGGACGTTTAGCACAGATACGCAGTATTTT	CASSTTGTFSTDTQYF
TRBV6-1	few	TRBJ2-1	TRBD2	TGTGCCAGCAGCTCACAAGCGACTAGCGGGGGATTACAACAACAGTTCTTC	CASSSQATSGGLQQQFF
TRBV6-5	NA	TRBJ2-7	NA	TGTGCCAGCAGTGCCCGCCGTGACGAGCAGTACTTC	CASSARRDEQYF
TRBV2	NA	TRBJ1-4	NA	TGTGCCGGAGCACGGGAGCAGAACGGAAAACTGTTTTTT	CAGAREQNGKLFF
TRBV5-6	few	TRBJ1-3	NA	TGTGCCAGCAGCTTGGAACAGGGTGTAGGAAACACCATATATTTT	CASSLEQGVGNTIYF
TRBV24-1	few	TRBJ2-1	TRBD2	TGTGCCACCAGTGGAACGACTAGCGGGAGAAGTAATGAGCAGTTCTTC	CATSGTTSGRSNEQFF